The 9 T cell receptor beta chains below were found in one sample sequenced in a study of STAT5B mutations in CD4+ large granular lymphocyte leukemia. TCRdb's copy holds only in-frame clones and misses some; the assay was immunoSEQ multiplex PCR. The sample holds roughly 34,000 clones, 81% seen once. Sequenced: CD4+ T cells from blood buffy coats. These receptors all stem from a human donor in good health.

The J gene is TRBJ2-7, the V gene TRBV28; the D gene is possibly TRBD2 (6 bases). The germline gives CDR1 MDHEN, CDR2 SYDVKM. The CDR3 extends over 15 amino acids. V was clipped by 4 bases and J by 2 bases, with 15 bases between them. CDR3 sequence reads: CASSSPGRNTYEQYF. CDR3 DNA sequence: TGTGCCAGCAGTTCCCCGGGGAGGAATACCTACGAGCAGTACTTC. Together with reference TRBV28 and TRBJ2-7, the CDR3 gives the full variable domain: DVKVTQSSRYLVKRTGEKVFLECVQDMDHENMFWYRQDPGLGLRLIYFSYDVKMKEKGDIPEGYSVSREKKERFSLILESASTNQTSMYLCASSSPGRNTYEQYFGPGTRLTVT.

In DNA, the CDR3 is TGTGCCAGCAGCTTGGCCGGACTAAAACGCACAGATACGCAGTATTTT. Protein: CASSLAGLKRTDTQYF. V and J are TRBV5-6 and TRBJ2-3, with D tentatively TRBD2 (6 bases). Germline V CDR1 and CDR2: SGHDT, YYEEEE. The V end was cut by 0 bases, the J end by 1 base, with 12 bases between. The CDR3 has 16 residues.

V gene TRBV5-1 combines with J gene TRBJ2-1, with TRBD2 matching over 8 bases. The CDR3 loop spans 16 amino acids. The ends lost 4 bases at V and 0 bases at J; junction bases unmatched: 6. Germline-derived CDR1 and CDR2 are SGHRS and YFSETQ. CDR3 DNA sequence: TGCGCCAGCAGCCTTAGCGGGACCAGCTCCTACAATGAGCAGTTCTTC. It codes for CASSLSGTSSYNEQFF.

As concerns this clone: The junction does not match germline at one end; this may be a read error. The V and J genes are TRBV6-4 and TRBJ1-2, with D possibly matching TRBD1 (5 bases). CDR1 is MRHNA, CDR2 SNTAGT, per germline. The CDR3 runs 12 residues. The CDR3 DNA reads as TGTGCCAGCAGGGCGGGCCGGGAGGAGGGGTACTTC. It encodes CASRAGREEGYF.

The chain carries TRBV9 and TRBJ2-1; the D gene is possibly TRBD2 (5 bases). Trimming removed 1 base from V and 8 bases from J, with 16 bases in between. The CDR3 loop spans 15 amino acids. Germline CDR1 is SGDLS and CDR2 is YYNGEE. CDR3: CASSVPTGGGDEQFF. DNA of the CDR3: TGTGCCAGCAGCGTACCTACCGGAGGTGGCGATGAGCAGTTCTTC. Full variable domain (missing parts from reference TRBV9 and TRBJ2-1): DSGVTQTPKHLITATGQRVTLRCSPRSGDLSVYWYQQSLDQGLQFLIQYYNGEERAKGNILERFSAQQFPDLHSELNLSSLELGDSALYFCASSVPTGGGDEQFFGPGTRLTVL.

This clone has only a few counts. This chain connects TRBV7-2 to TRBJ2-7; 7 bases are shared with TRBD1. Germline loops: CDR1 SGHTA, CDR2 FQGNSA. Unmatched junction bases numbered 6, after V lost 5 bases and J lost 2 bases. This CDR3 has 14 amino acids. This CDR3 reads CASSRGQATYEQYF. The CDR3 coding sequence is TGTGCCAGCAGCCGCGGACAGGCAACCTACGAGCAGTACTTC.

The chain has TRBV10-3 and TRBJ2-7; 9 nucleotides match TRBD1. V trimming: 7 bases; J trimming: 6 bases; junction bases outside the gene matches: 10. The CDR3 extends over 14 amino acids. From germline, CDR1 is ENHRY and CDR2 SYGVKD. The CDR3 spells CAITDGQGHLEQYF. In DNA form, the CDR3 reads TGTGCCATCACCGACGGACAGGGGCACCTCGAGCAGTACTTC.

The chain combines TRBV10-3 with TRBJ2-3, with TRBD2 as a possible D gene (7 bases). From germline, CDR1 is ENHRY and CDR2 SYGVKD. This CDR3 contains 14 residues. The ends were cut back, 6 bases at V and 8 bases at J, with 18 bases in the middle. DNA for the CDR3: TGTGCCATCAGCGGACTAGAAGGGGGAGCTACGCAGTATTTT. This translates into CAISGLEGGATQYF.

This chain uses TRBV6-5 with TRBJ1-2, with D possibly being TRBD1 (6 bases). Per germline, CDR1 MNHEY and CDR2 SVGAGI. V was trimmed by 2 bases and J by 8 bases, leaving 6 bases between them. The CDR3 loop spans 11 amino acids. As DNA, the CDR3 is TGTGCCAGCAGTTACAGGGGGGGCTACACCTTC. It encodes CASSYRGGYTF.